This entry features one TCR beta chain sequence. In its sample, this clonotype was seen many times. The antigen this receptor binds is unknown. No much larger clone exists at a distance of one base, and base qualities are not known. Ophthalmopathy patients had moderately to severely active disease, Clinical Activity Score of at least 3, NOSPECS grade of at least 4, and duration under 3 months. Patients with uncontrolled infections, other autoimmune diseases, pregnancy or lactation were excluded. Diagnoses were established on the basis of clinical symptoms, serum thyroxine and TRAb, thyroid ultrasound, and orbital computed tomography. Ficoll-Paque density gradient centrifugation was used to isolate PBMCs from about 9.4 ml of fresh peripheral blood. Total RNA was extracted with Trizol reagent, and quality was checked on an Agilent 2100 Bioanalyzer. Amplification of TCR beta CDR3 regions was carried out from RNA transcripts. A first-round RT-PCR of the TCR CDR3 used the HTBI primer set with the Qiagen OneStep RT-PCR kit. The libraries were constructed in a second round of multiplex PCR and then size-selected and purified. Paired-end sequencing of the libraries was performed with 100 bp reads on an Illumina HiSeq2000. As for the original processing: SOAPnuke was used to process the raw data, with reads discarded if the reads contained adapters or uncalled bases, had a mean Phred below 15, or lacked an exact constant-primer or identifier match. High-quality paired reads were merged with COPE v1.2.5, and unique nucleotide sequences were defined as clonotypes. MiTCR v1.1 was used to align clonotypes to the IMGT TRBV, TRBD and TRBJ reference segments. The analysis included only V-J combinations with a frequency above 0.0001, which together covered around 99% of the repertoires. A TCS score was defined as the ratio of F50 (clonal expansion) to E x V (chaos), with BLOSUM62-based TCRdist applied between CDR3 peptides within each V-J. Welch's t-statistics and random forest reduced some 510 V-J features to 13, which were used in a naive Bayes classifier (R e1071). TCRdb reran the public reads through fastp at Q25 and MiXCR, keeping productive beta chains. Identical CDR3 protein sequences are pooled into one entry, listed with their most common genes and DNA. TCRdb, not the authors, supplied the V and J calls. Within this sample are around 350,000 distinct CDR3 sequences, with about 14% of them counted one time only. The ten largest clones capture roughly a fifth of the sample.

The sample comes from a study of T cells in Graves' hyperthyroidism and ophthalmopathy (dated by TCRdb to the late 2010s). General notes on the study: Peripheral blood samples were taken at the time of initial diagnosis, prior to any treatment. To identify distinguishing TCR V-J signatures, a discovery cohort of around 98 patients was used, comprising some 45 with Graves' ophthalmopathy and 57 with stable Graves' hyperthyroidism. Prospective prediction of ophthalmopathy was tested in an independent validation cohort consisting of under 20 hyperthyroidism patients and approximately 16 patients who later progressed to ophthalmopathy. For training and testing, the 100 or so patients in the discovery cohort were randomly divided in a 7:3 ratio. The study also compared thyroid tissue and blood T-cell repertoires from about 6 Graves' hyperthyroidism patients. After blood sampling, hyperthyroidism patients were treated with methimazole at a starting dose of 30 mg daily, and ophthalmopathy patients were treated with high-dose intravenous methylprednisolone. The paper describes TCR Vbeta CDR3 sequencing of about 140 peripheral blood samples, made up of roughly 45 ophthalmopathy patients, 70 to 75 hyperthyroidism patients and some 17 progressor patients. Here is what the overall study found, with its caveats: In validation, the model predicted progression to ophthalmopathy with around 71% sensitivity and roughly 75% specificity, a median of around six months before onset. No statistical method was used to set the sample size in advance, and investigators knew the group allocation. A 13 V-J signature model separated ophthalmopathy from stable hyperthyroidism, with just over 85% sensitivity and 81.08% specificity in cross-validation and 80%/75% in testing. Blood samples also contained most of the expanded thyroid clonotypes (frequency above 0.001), which suggests that blood repertoires may reflect thyroid immune responses.

V drops 2 bases and J drops 7 bases, leaving 9 bases in between. There are 14 amino acids in the CDR3, from cysteine to phenylalanine inclusive. Of the read, only the CDR3 DNA is kept; its 42 bases are in frame from base 1. CDR1 and CDR2 are read off the germline V gene as MNHNS and SASEGT. This TCR derives from a woman aged 25 to 39 with Graves' ophthalmopathy. The sample taken for sequencing was blood. The chain links TRBV6-1 with TRBJ1-6; the D gene identity is not certain. The CDR3 corresponds to CASSETLGNSPLHF. The DNA sequence follows: TGTGCCAGCAGTGAAACGCTGGGGAATTCACCCCTCCACTTT.